This TCR beta chain is drawn from a study of memory CD4+ T cells and cytomegalovirus serostatus. Single viable CD3+CD4+CD8-CD45RO+ cells were sorted as the memory CD4+ T cells. The assay was immunoSEQ multiplex PCR, and TCRdb's table has in-frame clones only and misses some. The sample lists just over 40,000 clones, roughly 77% occurring once. This clone was seen just once. Sequences were obtained from memory CD4+ T cells from blood. The source of this sequence is an adult in good health and CMV-seronegative.

Here the CDR3 reads CASSSASKQYF. CDR3 nucleotides: TGTGCCAGCAGCTCAGCGTCTAAGCAGTACTTC. This chain links TRBV11-2 with TRBJ2-7, with no clear D. The CDR3 runs to 11 residues. Trimming removed 4 bases from V and 8 bases from J, with 9 bases in between. Germline CDR1 and CDR2: SGHAT and FQNNGV.